The present T cell receptor beta chain was sequenced within a study of blood T cell repertoires in COVID-19. For the study at large: Sites across the United States, Italy and Spain contributed samples from acute and convalescent COVID-19. PBMCs, B-cell-depleted T cells, or T cells provided the cDNA or gDNA that made up the material.

As handled by the study authors: Reference gene primers were amplified, and this amplification served to estimate nucleated cell counts. The assay was immunoSEQ multiplex PCR, and TCRdb's table has in-frame clones only and misses some. The D gene and trimming were derived from the DNA, and the V and J assignments and clone size from that table. The sample has under 300,000 clones; roughly 85% are singletons. V lost 3 bases to trimming and J lost 4 bases, with 5 bases between them. This CDR3 comprises 11 residues. Per germline, CDR1 SQVTM and CDR2 ANQGSEA. The V call is TRBV29-1, the J call TRBJ2-3, with D possibly being TRBD1 (5 bases). The TCR was taken from a man aged 60-69 years who had recovered from COVID-19. Sequenced input: peripheral blood. This CDR3 reads CSVDRADTQYF. CDR3 in DNA: TGCAGCGTTGACAGGGCAGATACGCAGTATTTT.